This TCR beta chain was recorded in a study of OX40 agonist ivuxolimab in advanced cancers. Background on the study: Among those enrolled, mean age was around 55 years (range roughly 23 to 85) and 70% to 85% were male.

Blood samples were obtained at baseline, cycle 4 day 1, and cycle 7 day 1. With 2 bases removed from V and 0 bases from J, the gap between germline ends came to 8 bases. Germline values: CDR1 MNHEY, CDR2 SMNVEV (reference sequence). The CDR3 consists of 15 residues. Libraries were prepared by immunoSEQ multiplex PCR; TCRdb keeps only in-frame clonotypes and omits some of them. The sample shows 80,000 to 85,000 clones, 84% of them seen only once. This TCR was recovered from an adult with an advanced solid tumor such as melanoma, head and neck, liver or kidney cancer. Sequences were derived from CD4+ or CD8+ T cells sorted from blood, sampled in a trial of the OX40 agonist ivuxolimab. The V and J genes are TRBV27 and TRBJ1-5; unclear D gene. The CDR3 region has the DNA TGTGCCAGCAGTTTAATGAGTAATAGCAATCAGCCCCAGCATTTT. The encoded protein is CASSLMSNSNQPQHF.